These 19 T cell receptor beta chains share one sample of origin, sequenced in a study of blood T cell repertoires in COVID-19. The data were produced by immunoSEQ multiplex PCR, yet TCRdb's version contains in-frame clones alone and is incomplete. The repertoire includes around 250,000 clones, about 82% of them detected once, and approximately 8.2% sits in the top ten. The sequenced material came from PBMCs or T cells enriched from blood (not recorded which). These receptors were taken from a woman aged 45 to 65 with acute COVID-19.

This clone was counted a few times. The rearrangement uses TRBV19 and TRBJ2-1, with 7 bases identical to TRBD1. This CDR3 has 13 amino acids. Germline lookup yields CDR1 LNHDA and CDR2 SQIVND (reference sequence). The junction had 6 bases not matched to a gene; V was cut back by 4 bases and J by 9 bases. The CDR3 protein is CASSNTGAGEQFF. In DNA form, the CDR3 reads TGTGCCAGTAGTAATACAGGGGCTGGTGAGCAGTTCTTC.

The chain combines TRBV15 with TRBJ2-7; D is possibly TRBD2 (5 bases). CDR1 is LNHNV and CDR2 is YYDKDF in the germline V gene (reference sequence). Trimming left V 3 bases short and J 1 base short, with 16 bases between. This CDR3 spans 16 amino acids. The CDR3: CATSSVRTGNSYEQYF. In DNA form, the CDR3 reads TGTGCCACCAGCAGCGTTCGGACGGGGAATTCCTACGAGCAGTACTTC.

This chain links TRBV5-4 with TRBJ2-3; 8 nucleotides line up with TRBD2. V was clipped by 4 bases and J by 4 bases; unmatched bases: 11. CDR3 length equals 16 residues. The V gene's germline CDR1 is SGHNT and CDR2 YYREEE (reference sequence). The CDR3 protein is CASSGGGLGGADTQYF. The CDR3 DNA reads TGTGCCAGCAGCGGCGGGGGGCTTGGCGGCGCAGATACGCAGTATTTT.

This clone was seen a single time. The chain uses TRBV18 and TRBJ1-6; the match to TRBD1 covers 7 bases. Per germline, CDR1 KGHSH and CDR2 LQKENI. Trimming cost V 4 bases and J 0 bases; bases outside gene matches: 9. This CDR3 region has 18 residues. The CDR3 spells CASSLRLGTASYNSPLHF. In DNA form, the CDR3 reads TGTGCCAGCTCACTACGACTGGGGACAGCCTCCTATAATTCACCCCTCCACTTT. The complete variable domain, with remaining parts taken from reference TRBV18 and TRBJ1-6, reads NAGVMQNPRHLVRRRGQEARLRCSPMKGHSHVYWYRQLPEEGLKFMVYLQKENIIDESGMPKERFSAEFPKEGPSILRIQQVVRGDSAAYFCASSLRLGTASYNSPLHFGNGTRLTVT.

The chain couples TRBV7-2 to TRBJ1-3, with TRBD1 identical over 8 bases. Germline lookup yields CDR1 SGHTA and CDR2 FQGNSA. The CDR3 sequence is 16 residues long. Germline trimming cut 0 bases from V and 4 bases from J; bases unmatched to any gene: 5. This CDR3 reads CASSLARTGNGNTIYF. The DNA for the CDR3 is TGTGCCAGCAGCTTAGCTCGGACAGGGAACGGAAACACCATATATTTT.

The chain's CDR3 is CASSLEDSFEEAFF. CDR3 nucleotides: TGTGCCAGCAGCCTCGAAGACTCTTTCGAAGAAGCTTTCTTT. The chain combines TRBV7-9 with TRBJ1-1; unclear D gene. The V gene lost 5 bases and the J gene lost 8 bases, with 18 bases spanning the gap. The CDR3 is 14 residues long. Per germline, CDR1 SEHNR and CDR2 FQNEAQ (reference sequence).

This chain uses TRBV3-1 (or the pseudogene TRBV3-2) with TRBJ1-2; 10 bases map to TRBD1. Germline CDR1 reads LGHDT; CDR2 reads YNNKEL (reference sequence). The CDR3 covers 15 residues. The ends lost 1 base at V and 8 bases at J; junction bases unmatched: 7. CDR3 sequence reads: CASSQAPTGGVGYTF. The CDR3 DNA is TGTGCCAGCAGCCAAGCCCCGACAGGGGGCGTAGGCTACACCTTC.

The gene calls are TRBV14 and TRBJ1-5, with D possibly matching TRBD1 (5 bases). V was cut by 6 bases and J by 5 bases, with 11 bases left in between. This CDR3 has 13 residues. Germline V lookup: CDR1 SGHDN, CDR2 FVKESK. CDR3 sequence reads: CASSLDRDQPQHF. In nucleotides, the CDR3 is TGTGCCAGCAGTCTAGACAGAGATCAGCCCCAGCATTTT.

Written as DNA, the CDR3 is TGTGCCAGCAGTGAATGGGCATCTCGGGGCTACACCTTC. Protein: CASSEWASRGYTF. The chain uses TRBV2 and TRBJ1-2; D is unclear. Germline assignment: CDR1 SNHLY and CDR2 FYNNEI. The CDR3 has 13 amino acids. Trimming took off 2 bases at V and 8 bases at J, with 12 bases between the two ends. Combining the CDR3 with reference TRBV2 and TRBJ1-2 gives the whole variable domain EPEVTQTPSHQVTQMGQEVILRCVPISNHLYFYWYRQILGQKVEFLVSFYNNEISEKSEIFDDQFSVERPDGSNFTLKIRSTKLEDSAMYFCASSEWASRGYTFGSGTRLTVV.

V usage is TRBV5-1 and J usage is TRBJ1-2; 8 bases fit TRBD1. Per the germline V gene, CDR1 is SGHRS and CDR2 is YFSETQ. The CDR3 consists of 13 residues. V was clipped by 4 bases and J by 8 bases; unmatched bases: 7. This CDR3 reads CASSQRAGGGYTF. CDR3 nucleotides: TGCGCCAGCAGCCAAAGGGCAGGGGGCGGCTACACCTTC.

The CDR3 protein is CAWTTVHGNSPLHF. CDR3 nucleotide sequence: TGTGCCTGGACGACAGTCCACGGTAATTCACCCCTCCACTTT. The chain recombines TRBV30 with TRBJ1-6; D might be TRBD1 (5 bases). The CDR3 sequence is 14 residues long. Trimming stripped 4 bases from V and 6 bases from J, with 13 bases between. CDR1 GTSNPN and CDR2 SVGIG come from the germline V gene (reference sequence).

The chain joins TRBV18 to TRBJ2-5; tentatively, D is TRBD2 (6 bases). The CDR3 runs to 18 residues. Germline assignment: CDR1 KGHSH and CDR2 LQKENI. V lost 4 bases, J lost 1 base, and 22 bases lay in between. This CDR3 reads CASSRPGSGGAPQETQYF. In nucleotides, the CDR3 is TGTGCCAGCTCACGACCGGGATCTGGCGGGGCGCCCCAAGAGACCCAGTACTTC.

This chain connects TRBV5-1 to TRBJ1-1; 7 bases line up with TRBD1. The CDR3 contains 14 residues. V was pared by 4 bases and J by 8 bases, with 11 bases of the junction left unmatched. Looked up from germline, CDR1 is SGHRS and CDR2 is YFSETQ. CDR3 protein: CASSARTGSPEAFF. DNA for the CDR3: TGCGCCAGCAGCGCCCGGACAGGTTCGCCGGAAGCTTTCTTT.

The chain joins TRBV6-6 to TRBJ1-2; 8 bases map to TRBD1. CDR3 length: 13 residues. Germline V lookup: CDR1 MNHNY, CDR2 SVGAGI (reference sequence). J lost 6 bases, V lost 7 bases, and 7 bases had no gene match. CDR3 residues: CASTTGQDHGYTF. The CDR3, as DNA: TGTGCCAGCACCACGGGACAGGATCATGGCTACACCTTC.

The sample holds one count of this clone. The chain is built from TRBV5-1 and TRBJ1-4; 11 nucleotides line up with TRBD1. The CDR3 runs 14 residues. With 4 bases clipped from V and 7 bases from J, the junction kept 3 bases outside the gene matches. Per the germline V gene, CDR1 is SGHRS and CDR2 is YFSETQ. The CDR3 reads CASSQGQGVEKLFF. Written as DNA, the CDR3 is TGCGCCAGCAGCCAGGGACAGGGGGTTGAAAAACTGTTTTTT. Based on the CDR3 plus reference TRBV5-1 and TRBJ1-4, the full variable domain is KAGVTQTPRYLIKTRGQQVTLSCSPISGHRSVSWYQQTPGQGLQFLFEYFSETQRNKGNFPGRFSGRQFSNSRSEMNVSTLELGDSALYLCASSQGQGVEKLFFGSGTQLSVL.

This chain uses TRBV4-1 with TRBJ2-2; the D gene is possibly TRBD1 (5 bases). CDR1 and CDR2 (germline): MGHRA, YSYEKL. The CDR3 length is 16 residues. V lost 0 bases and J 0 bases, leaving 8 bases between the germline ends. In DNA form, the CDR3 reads TGCGCCAGCAGCCAAGAGGCAGGGACGAACACCGGGGAGCTGTTTTTT. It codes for CASSQEAGTNTGELFF.

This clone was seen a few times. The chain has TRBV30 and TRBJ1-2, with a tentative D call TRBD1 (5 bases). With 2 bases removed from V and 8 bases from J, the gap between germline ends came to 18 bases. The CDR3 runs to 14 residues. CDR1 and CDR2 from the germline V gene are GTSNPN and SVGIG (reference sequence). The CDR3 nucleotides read TGTGCCTGGAGTCTGCAGGGCGGCGCGGAAGGCTACACCTTC. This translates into CAWSLQGGAEGYTF.

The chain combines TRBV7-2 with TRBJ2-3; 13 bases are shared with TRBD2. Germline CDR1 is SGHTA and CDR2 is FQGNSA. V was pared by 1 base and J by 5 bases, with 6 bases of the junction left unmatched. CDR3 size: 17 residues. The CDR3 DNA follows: TGTGCCAGCAGCTTAGGACTAGCGGGGGGCAAAGGAGATACGCAGTATTTT. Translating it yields CASSLGLAGGKGDTQYF.

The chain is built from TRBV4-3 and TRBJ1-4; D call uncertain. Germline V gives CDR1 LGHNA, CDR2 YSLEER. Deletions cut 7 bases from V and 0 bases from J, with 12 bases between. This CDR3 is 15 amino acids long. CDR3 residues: CASTTRLATNEKLFF. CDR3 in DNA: TGCGCCAGCACTACACGACTAGCAACTAATGAAAAACTGTTTTTT.